Below are 15 T cell receptor beta chains sequenced from a single sample in a study of blood T cell repertoires in COVID-19. The protocol was immunoSEQ multiplex PCR, while the TCRdb copy is restricted to in-frame clones and leaves out a portion. Of around 400,000 clones in the sample, more than 70% were seen once. What was sequenced was peripheral blood. The receptor source for this set is a woman aged 30 to 39 with COVID-19, enrolled during active disease.

The chain uses TRBV19 and TRBJ2-3, with 12 bases matching TRBD2. Germline lookup yields CDR1 LNHDA and CDR2 SQIVND (reference sequence). The CDR3 spans 16 residues. V was pared by 3 bases and J by 6 bases, with 7 bases of the junction left unmatched. CDR3 region: CASSIPGLAGTDTQYF. For the CDR3, the DNA is TGTGCCAGTAGTATCCCTGGACTAGCGGGAACTGATACGCAGTATTTT. The full variable domain, with the rest looked up from reference TRBV19 and TRBJ2-3, is DGGITQSPKYLFRKEGQNVTLSCEQNLNHDAMYWYRQDPGQGLRLIYYSQIVNDFQKGDIAEGYSVSREKKESFPLTVTSAQKNPTAFYLCASSIPGLAGTDTQYFGPGTRLTVL.

This clone showed up just once. This chain uses TRBV7-9 with TRBJ2-7; 8 nucleotides align to TRBD1. CDR1 is SEHNR and CDR2 is FQNEAQ in the germline V gene (reference sequence). The CDR3 covers 14 residues. The V and J ends lost 5 bases and 2 bases, in that order; junction bases with no gene match: 5. The CDR3, as DNA: TGTGCCAGCAGCCACGGACAGGGCACCTACGAGCAGTACTTC. This gives the protein CASSHGQGTYEQYF.

The rearrangement links TRBV5-1 to TRBJ2-1, with TRBD2 as a possible D gene (6 bases). Looked up from germline, CDR1 is SGHRS and CDR2 is YFSETQ. V lost 7 bases, J lost 10 bases, and 12 bases lay in between. The CDR3 is made up of 11 amino acids. DNA of the CDR3: TGCGCCAGCCGCGGCACTAGCGAGCAGTTCTTC. Translation gives CASRGTSEQFF.

The genes are TRBV27 and TRBJ1-1, with D uncertain. V lost 1 base, J lost 1 base, and 7 bases lay in between. The CDR3 sequence is 14 residues long. From germline, CDR1 is MNHEY and CDR2 SMNVEV (reference sequence). CDR3 sequence reads: CASSLYSTNTEAFF. In DNA form, the CDR3 reads TGTGCCAGCAGTTTATACAGTACGAACACTGAAGCTTTCTTT.

This rearrangement joins TRBV10-1 to TRBJ2-3; TRBD2 might be the D (5 bases). The germline V and J ends were trimmed by 0 bases and 4 bases, with 5 bases remaining between them. The V gene's germline CDR1 is WNHNN and CDR2 SYGVQD (reference sequence). The CDR3 is made up of 13 amino acids. The CDR3 sequence: CASSESGADTQYF. The CDR3 coding sequence is TGCGCCAGCAGTGAGTCCGGGGCAGATACGCAGTATTTT.

The chain carries TRBV5-1 and TRBJ1-1, with 8 bases identical to TRBD1. This CDR3 is built from 16 residues. Per the germline V gene, CDR1 is SGHRS and CDR2 is YFSETQ. V shed 0 bases and J 4 bases; nucleotides not matched to a gene: 8. The CDR3 spells CASSLAQGAISTEAFF. The DNA for the CDR3 is TGCGCCAGCAGCTTGGCCCAGGGGGCGATAAGCACTGAAGCTTTCTTT.

With regard to this clone: The sample has other DNA sequences that encode this CDR3 too. The CDR3 sequence: CATSEQRGTEAFF. The CDR3 nucleotides read TGTGCCACCAGTGAGCAGCGTGGAACTGAAGCTTTCTTT. V and J are TRBV24-1 and TRBJ1-1; D uncertain. V dropped 4 bases and J dropped 5 bases, with 10 bases sitting between them. This CDR3 spans 13 amino acids. Per germline, CDR1 KGHDR and CDR2 SFDVKD.

This clone is a singleton in its sample. The chain employs TRBV9 and TRBJ2-5, with D tentatively TRBD1 (5 bases). The CDR3 length is 14 residues. The germline V gene encodes CDR1 SGDLS and CDR2 YYNGEE. The V gene lost 0 bases and the J gene lost 5 bases, with 11 bases spanning the gap. CDR3 residues: CASSVVGAGETQYF. For the CDR3, the DNA is TGTGCCAGCAGCGTAGTTGGGGCAGGGGAGACCCAGTACTTC. Based on the CDR3 plus reference TRBV9 and TRBJ2-5, the full variable domain is DSGVTQTPKHLITATGQRVTLRCSPRSGDLSVYWYQQSLDQGLQFLIQYYNGEERAKGNILERFSAQQFPDLHSELNLSSLELGDSALYFCASSVVGAGETQYFGPGTRLLVL.

This clone was counted at least ten times. The gene calls are TRBV7-8 and TRBJ2-3; D not certain. Per the germline V gene, CDR1 is SGHVS and CDR2 is FQNEAQ. This CDR3 comprises 13 residues. V lost 9 bases and J 2 bases, leaving 12 bases between the germline ends. CDR3 amino acids: CASSAPFTDTQYF. CDR3 DNA sequence: TGTGCCAGTAGTGCACCCTTCACAGATACGCAGTATTTT.

This rearrangement joins TRBV7-8 to TRBJ1-1, with 9 bases fitting TRBD1. This CDR3 has 16 amino acids. V shed 2 bases, J shed 3 bases, and the junction held 7 bases outside the gene matches. Germline V gene lookup returns CDR1 SGHVS and CDR2 FQNEAQ. The CDR3 region is CASSLFRDRVDTEAFF. CDR3 coding DNA: TGTGCCAGCAGCTTATTTCGGGACAGGGTTGACACTGAAGCTTTCTTT.

This clone was counted between two and nine times. The rearrangement uses TRBV28 and TRBJ1-1; 8 positions agree with TRBD1. Germline assignment: CDR1 MDHEN and CDR2 SYDVKM. V dropped 6 bases and J dropped 1; count of bases not matched to a gene: 4. The CDR3 runs 14 residues. CDR3 loop: CASSFGQGNTEAFF. The CDR3 DNA reads as TGTGCCAGCAGCTTCGGACAGGGGAACACTGAAGCTTTCTTT.

The chain uses TRBV6-5 and TRBJ1-3, with D tentatively TRBD1 (5 bases). The length of the CDR3 is 14 residues. V dropped 2 bases and J dropped 4 bases, with 9 bases sitting between them. Germline assignment: CDR1 MNHEY and CDR2 SVGAGI. In DNA form, the CDR3 reads TGTGCCAGCAGTTACGGGCAGGGAGGAAACACCATATATTTT. It codes for CASSYGQGGNTIYF.

The rearrangement uses TRBV7-9 and TRBJ1-3; the D gene is possibly TRBD1 (5 bases). V dropped 1 base and J dropped 1 base, with 5 bases sitting between them. The CDR3 has 14 amino acids. Germline values: CDR1 SEHNR, CDR2 FQNEAQ (reference sequence). CDR3 in amino acids: CASSLDRSGNTIYF. In DNA, the CDR3 is TGTGCCAGCAGCTTAGACAGGTCTGGAAACACCATATATTTT.

This clone was observed once. The chain joins TRBV5-1 to TRBJ1-2; possible D gene TRBD1, 5 bases. V lost 2 bases, J lost 2 bases, and 10 bases lay in between. Germline assignment: CDR1 SGHRS and CDR2 YFSETQ. The CDR3 has 14 amino acids. The CDR3, as DNA: TGCGCCAGCAGCTTAACAGGATCGAACTATGGCTACACCTTC. Protein sequence: CASSLTGSNYGYTF.

The chain employs TRBV12-3 or TRBV12-4 and TRBJ2-1, with 9 bases identical to TRBD2. CDR3 length: 13 amino acids. V shed 1 base, J shed 10 bases, and the junction held 2 bases outside the gene matches. The CDR3 is CASSLGGREEQFF. CDR3 coding DNA: TGTGCCAGCAGTTTAGGCGGGAGGGAAGAGCAGTTCTTC.